This TCR beta chain was recorded in a study of blood T cell repertoires in COVID-19. The overall study: There were acute and convalescent COVID-19 samples, and they came from the United States, Italy and Spain.

Original methodology: Reference gene primer amplification gave estimated nucleated cell counts. Some clones are missing from TCRdb's copy, which holds only in-frame ones; the method was immunoSEQ multiplex PCR. D and trimming were read from the DNA, whereas the V and J calls and clone size are those reported in that table. The sample carries 200,000 to 250,000 clones, around 82% recorded once. With V trimmed by 4 bases and J by 7 bases, 8 bases remained unmatched. CDR3 length: 14 residues. Germline V gives CDR1 MGHRA, CDR2 YSYEKL. This chain joins TRBV4-1 and TRBJ1-1; TRBD1 matches at 8 bases. The origin of this receptor is a woman aged 80 or over with active or convalescent COVID-19. The sequenced sample consisted of peripheral blood. In DNA, the CDR3 is TGCGCCAGCAGCCGAGTAACAGGGGGGAGTGAAGCTTTCTTT. Amino acids: CASSRVTGGSEAFF.